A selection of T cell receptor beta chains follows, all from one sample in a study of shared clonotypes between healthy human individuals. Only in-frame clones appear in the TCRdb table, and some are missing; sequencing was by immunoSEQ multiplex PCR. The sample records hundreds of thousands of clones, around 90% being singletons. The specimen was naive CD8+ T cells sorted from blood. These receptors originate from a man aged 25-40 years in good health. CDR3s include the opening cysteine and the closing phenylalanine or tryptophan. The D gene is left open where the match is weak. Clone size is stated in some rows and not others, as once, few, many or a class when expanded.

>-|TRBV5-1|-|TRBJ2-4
TGCGCCAGCAGCACCCCGGGGGCAGGACAAAACATTCAGTACTTC
CASSTPGAGQNIQYF
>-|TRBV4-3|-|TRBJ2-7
TGCGCCAGCAGCCAAGATCGGGGGAAGTACGAGCAGTACTTC
CASSQDRGKYEQYF
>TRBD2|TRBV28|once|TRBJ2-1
TGTGCCAGCAGTCCATTTTGGCGGGGGACGGGCAATGAGCAGTTCTTC
CASSPFWRGTGNEQFF
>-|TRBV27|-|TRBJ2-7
TGTGCCAGCAGTGGGGGGGCAGGGGGCTTCTACGAGCAGTACTTC
CASSGGAGGFYEQYF
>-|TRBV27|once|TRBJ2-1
TGTGCCAGCAGCCTGCTGTGGGAGCGGGACATAAATGAGCAGTTCTTC
CASSLLWERDINEQFF
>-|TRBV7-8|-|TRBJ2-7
TGTGCCAGCAGCGGCTTGGGTGAGCAGTACTTC
CASSGLGEQYF
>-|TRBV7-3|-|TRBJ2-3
TGTGCCAGCAGCTTATTCTTGACAGATACGCAGTATTTT
CASSLFLTDTQYF
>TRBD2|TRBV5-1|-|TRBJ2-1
TGCGCCAGCAGCTTATTAGTACGGCTAGCGGGACTCAATGAGCAGTTCTTC
CASSLLVRLAGLNEQFF
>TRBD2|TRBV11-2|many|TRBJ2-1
TGTGCCAGCAGCTTTGGAACTGCGGGAGTCGCTGACAATGAGCAGTTCTTC
CASSFGTAGVADNEQFF
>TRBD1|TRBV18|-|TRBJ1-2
TGTGCCAGCTCACTACAGGGGAACTATGGCTACACCTTC
CASSLQGNYGYTF
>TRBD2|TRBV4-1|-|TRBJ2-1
TGCGCCAGCAGCCAAGATCGACTAGCGGGACTTACCTACAATGAGCAGTTCTTC
CASSQDRLAGLTYNEQFF
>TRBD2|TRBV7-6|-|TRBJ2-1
TGTGCCAGCAGCCAAACGTCCGGGACTAGCGGGAAGGGAGACGAGCAGTTCTTC
CASSQTSGTSGKGDEQFF
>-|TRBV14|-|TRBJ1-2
TGTGCCAGCAGCCAAGCGGTTTCGGGGGCGGGAGGCTACACCTTC
CASSQAVSGAGGYTF
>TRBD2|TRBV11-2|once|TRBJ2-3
TGTGCCAGCAGTCGACTAGCGGGAATGGATACGCAGTATTTT
CASSRLAGMDTQYF
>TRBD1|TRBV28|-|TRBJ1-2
TGTGCCAGCAGTCGAAATAAGGACAGGGGAATGGGCTACACCTTC
CASSRNKDRGMGYTF
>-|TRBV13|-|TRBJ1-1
TGTGCCAGCAGCGCCCCCTCGGAGGGGACAGCTTTCTTT
CASSAPSEGTAFF
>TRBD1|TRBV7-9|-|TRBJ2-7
TGTGCCAGCAGCTCGGACAGGGTGGAGCTGTACGAGCAGTACTTC
CASSSDRVELYEQYF
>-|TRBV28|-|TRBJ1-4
TGTGCCAGCAGTTTCCCGGAGGAGGATAATGAAAAACTGTTTTTT
CASSFPEEDNEKLFF
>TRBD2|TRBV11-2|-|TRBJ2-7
TGTGCCAGCAGCTTAGATTTCGCGGGAGGTTACTCCTACGAGCAGTACTTC
CASSLDFAGGYSYEQYF
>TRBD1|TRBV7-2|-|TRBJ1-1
TGTGCCAGCAGCTTGGACAGGGGCCCTGAAGCTTTCTTT
CASSLDRGPEAFF
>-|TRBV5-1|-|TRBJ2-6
TGCGCCAGCAGCCTCCTTCTCTTGGGGGCTGATTCCTCTGGGGCCAACGTCCTGACTTTC
CASSLLLLGADSSGANVLTF
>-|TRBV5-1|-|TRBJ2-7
TGCGCCAGCAGCCCTCCGGGAAGAGTCTACGAGCAGTACTTC
CASSPPGRVYEQYF
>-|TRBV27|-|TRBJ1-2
TGTGCCAGCAGTGTCACAGGGTCGAAGGGCTACACCTTC
CASSVTGSKGYTF
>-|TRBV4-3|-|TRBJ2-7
TGCGCCAGCAGCCTACTCTCCTCGGGGGCGGCTTACGAGCAGTACTTC
CASSLLSSGAAYEQYF
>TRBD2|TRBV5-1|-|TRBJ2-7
TGCGCCAGCAGCTTGGCTGTAGCGGGAGTTCGGGAGCAGTACTTC
CASSLAVAGVREQYF
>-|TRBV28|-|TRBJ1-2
TGTGCCAGCATGCAGGGGACGGCTAACTATGGCTACACCTTC
CASMQGTANYGYTF
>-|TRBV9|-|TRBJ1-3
TGTGCCAGCGAGGGTGCTGGAAACACCATATATTTT
CASEGAGNTIYF
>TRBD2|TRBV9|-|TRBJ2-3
TGTGCCAGCAGCGTAGCGACTAGCGGGGCCACAGATACGCAGTATTTT
CASSVATSGATDTQYF
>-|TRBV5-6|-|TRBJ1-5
TGTGCCAGCAGCCCGAAAGCAAAAAGGACCGGGGGCCGCAATCAGCCCCAGCATTTT
CASSPKAKRTGGRNQPQHF
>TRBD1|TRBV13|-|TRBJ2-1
TGTGCCAGCAGCTTAGCGGGACAGGGGGCCAATGAGCAGTTCTTC
CASSLAGQGANEQFF
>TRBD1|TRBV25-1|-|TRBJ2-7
TGTGCCAGCAGTGGGGGACAGTATCTTCCCTACGAGCAGTACTTC
CASSGGQYLPYEQYF
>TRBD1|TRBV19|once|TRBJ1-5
TGTGCCTCCGGGACAGGGCCCCAGCATTTT
CASGTGPQHF
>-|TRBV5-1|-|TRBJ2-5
TGCGCCAGCCTCATGATTCCGGCAGGTGACCAAGAGACCCAGTACTTC
CASLMIPAGDQETQYF
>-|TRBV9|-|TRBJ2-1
TGTGCCAGCAGCGTAGATAATTTGGCGGGAAGAATAAACAATGAGCAGTTCTTC
CASSVDNLAGRINNEQFF
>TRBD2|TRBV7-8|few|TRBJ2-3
TGTGCCAGCAGCTCGGGACTAGCGGGAGTAGATACGCAGTATTTT
CASSSGLAGVDTQYF
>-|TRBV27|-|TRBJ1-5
TGTGCCAGCAGTTTATACACAGAGCAGCCCCAGCATTTT
CASSLYTEQPQHF
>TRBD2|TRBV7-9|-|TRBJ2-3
TGTGCCAGCAGCTTATCGAACGGAAGCGGGACTAGCACAGATACGCAGTATTTT
CASSLSNGSGTSTDTQYF
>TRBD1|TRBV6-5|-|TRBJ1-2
TGTGCCAGCACCCCCTTCCAGGGGGCGCTTGGCTACACCTTC
CASTPFQGALGYTF
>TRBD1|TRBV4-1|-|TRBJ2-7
TGCGCCAGCAGCCCTACGGGACAGGGCTACGAGCAGTACTTC
CASSPTGQGYEQYF
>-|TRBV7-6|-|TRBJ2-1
TGTGCCAGCAGCTCCAGGGTACGGGGGAATGAGCAGTTCTTC
CASSSRVRGNEQFF
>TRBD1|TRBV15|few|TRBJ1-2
TGTGCCACCAGCATTGACAGGGGGCAGGGGTATGGCTACACCTTC
CATSIDRGQGYGYTF
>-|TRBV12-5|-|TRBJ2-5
TGTGCTAGTGACCTGGAGGGGGACAGATTCAGTCGTGAGACCCAGTACTTC
CASDLEGDRFSRETQYF
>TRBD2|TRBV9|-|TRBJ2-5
TGTGCCAGCAGCTTAAGGACTAGCGGGACACAAGAGACCCAGTACTTC
CASSLRTSGTQETQYF
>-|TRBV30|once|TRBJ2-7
TGTGCCTGGAACCCCGGCGGGTCCTACGAGCAGTACTTC
CAWNPGGSYEQYF
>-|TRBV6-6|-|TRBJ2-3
TGTGCCAGCAGTTTTGACTCCGGCTGGGGCACAGATACGCAGTATTTT
CASSFDSGWGTDTQYF
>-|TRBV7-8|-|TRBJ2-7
TGTGCCAGCAGCTTAGGATTGAGACAGGATCTCTCCGAGCAGTACTTC
CASSLGLRQDLSEQYF
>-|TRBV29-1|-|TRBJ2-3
TGCAGCCCAACACTGCCGGGACCCGGGACAGATACGCAGTATTTT
CSPTLPGPGTDTQYF
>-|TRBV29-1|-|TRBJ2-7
TGCAGCGTTCAGGGAAACGCCTACGAGCAGTACTTC
CSVQGNAYEQYF
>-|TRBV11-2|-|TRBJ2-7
TGTGCCAGCAGCTTTAGAGTCTACGAGCAGTACTTC
CASSFRVYEQYF
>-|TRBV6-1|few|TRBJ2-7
TGTGCCAGCAGTGAAGTTTTAGGAAACTCCTACGAGCAGTACTTC
CASSEVLGNSYEQYF
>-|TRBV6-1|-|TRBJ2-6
TGTGCCAGCAGTAGGACCGGGGCCAACGTCCTGACTTTC
CASSRTGANVLTF
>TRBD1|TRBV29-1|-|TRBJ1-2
TGCAGCGTTGAAGACCGTTTCGGTGATGGACAGGGGGTGAACTATGGCTACACCTTC
CSVEDRFGDGQGVNYGYTF
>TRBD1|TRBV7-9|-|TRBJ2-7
TGTGCCAGCAGCTCCTGGATGACAGGGGGCGGCGAGCAGTACTTC
CASSSWMTGGGEQYF
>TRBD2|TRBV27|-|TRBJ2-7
TGTGCCAGCAGTTTATCGGGACTAGTCTACGAGCAGTACTTC
CASSLSGLVYEQYF
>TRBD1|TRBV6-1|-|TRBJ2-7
TGTGCCTTGTGGGGACAGGGGGCGGACGAGCAGTACTTC
CALWGQGADEQYF
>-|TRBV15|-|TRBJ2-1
TGTGCCACCAGTAAGGAGGGTCAGCAGTTCTTC
CATSKEGQQFF
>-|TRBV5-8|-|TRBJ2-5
TGTGCCAGCAGCCCGGACTCCCAGTACCAAGAGACCCAGTACTTC
CASSPDSQYQETQYF
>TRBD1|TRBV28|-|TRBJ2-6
TGTGCCAGCAGTTTTACAGGGGACCCTGGGGCCAACGTCCTGACTTTC
CASSFTGDPGANVLTF
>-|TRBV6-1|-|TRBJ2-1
TGTGCCAGCAGTGAACGCCCGGGGACAAGCTCCTACAATGAGCAGTTCTTC
CASSERPGTSSYNEQFF